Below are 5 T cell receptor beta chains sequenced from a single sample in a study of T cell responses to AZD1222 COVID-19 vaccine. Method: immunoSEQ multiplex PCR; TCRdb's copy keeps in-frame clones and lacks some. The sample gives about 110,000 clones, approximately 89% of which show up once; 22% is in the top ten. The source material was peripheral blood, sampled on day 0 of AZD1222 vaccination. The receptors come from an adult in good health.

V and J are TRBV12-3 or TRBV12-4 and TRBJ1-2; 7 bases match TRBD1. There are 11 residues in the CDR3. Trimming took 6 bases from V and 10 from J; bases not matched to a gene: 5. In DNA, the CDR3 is TGTGCCAGCAGGACAGGGTTTACCTACACCTTC. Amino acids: CASRTGFTYTF.

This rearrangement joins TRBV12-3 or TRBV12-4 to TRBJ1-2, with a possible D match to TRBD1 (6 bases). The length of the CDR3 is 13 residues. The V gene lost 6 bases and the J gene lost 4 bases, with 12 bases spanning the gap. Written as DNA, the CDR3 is TGTGCCAGCAGGACAGGCGGGGGCTATGGCTACACCTTC. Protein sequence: CASRTGGGYGYTF.

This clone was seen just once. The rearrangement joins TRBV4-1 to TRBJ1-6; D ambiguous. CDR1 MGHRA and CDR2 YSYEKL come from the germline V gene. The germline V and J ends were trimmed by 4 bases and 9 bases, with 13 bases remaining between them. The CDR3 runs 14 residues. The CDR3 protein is CASSPSRPGSPLHF. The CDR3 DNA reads TGCGCCAGCAGCCCCTCCCGCCCTGGTTCACCCCTCCACTTT.

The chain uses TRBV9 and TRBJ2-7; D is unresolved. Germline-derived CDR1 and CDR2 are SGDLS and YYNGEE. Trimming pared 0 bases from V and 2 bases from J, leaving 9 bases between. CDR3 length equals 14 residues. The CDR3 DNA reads TGTGCCAGCAGCGTAGGGGCGGCTCCCTACGAGCAGTACTTC. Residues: CASSVGAAPYEQYF.

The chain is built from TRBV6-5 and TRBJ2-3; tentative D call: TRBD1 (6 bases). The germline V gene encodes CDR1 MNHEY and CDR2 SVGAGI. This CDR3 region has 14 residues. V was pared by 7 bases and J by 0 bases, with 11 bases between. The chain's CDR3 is CASIWGPSTDTQYF. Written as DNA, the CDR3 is TGTGCCAGCATTTGGGGGCCTAGCACAGATACGCAGTATTTT.